This entry features one T cell receptor (beta chain) sequence. Antigen unknown. With random hexamers, about 0.45 to 1 ug RNA was reverse transcribed. Across 54 Vbeta and 13 Jbeta, immunoSEQ multiplex PCR amplified TCR beta CDR3. MiXCR, run by TCRdb on the immunoSEQ multiplex PCR reads, gives a single entry per CDR3 protein. This table holds 200,000 or so distinct CDR3 sequences, 92% found once. The source of the sample is a study of CD8 T cells in Susac syndrome. Germline-derived CDR1 and CDR2 are WSHSY and SAAADI. V lost 3 bases and J 4 bases, leaving 13 bases between the germline ends. The CDR3 is 15 residues long. It was treatment-naive patients with stable or active relapsing-remitting disease who made up the multiple sclerosis controls. Findings and limits, study-wide: The number of individuals included in the study's TCR sequencing and HLA analysis was acknowledged as relatively small.

The TCR comes from a human donor with multiple sclerosis. What was sequenced was CD8+ T cells from PBMCs. V gene TRBV10-2 combines with J gene TRBJ2-1, with a weak D call TRBD1 (6 bases). The CDR3 sequence: CASSERGGNYNEQFF. The DNA for the CDR3 is TGCGCCAGCAGTGAACGTGGGGGCAATTACAATGAGCAGTTCTTC.